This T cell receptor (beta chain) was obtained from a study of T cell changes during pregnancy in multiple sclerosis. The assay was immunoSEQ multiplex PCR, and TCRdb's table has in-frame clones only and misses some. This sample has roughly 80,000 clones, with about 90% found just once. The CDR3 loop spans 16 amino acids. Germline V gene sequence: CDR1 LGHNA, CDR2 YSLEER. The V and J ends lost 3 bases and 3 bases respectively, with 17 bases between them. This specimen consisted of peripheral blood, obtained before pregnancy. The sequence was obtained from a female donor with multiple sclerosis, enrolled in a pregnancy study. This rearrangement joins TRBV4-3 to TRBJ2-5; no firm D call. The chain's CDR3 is CASSHLRGAVEETQYF. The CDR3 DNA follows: TGCGCCAGCAGCCACCTTCGAGGTGCAGTAGAAGAGACCCAGTACTTC.